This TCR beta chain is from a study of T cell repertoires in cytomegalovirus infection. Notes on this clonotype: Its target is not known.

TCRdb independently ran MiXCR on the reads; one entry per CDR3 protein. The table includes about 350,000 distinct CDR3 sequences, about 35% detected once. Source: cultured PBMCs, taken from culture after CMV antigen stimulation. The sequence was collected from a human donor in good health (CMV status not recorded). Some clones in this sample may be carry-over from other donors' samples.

CDR3 region: CASSPDRFPSGNTIYF. Here the CDR3 DNA reads TGTGCCAGCAGTCCCGACAGGTTCCCCTCTGGAAACACCATATATTTT. This rearrangement joins TRBV7-8 to TRBJ1-3; the D gene is possibly TRBD1 (6 bases). Germline V gene sequence: CDR1 SGHVS, CDR2 FQNEAQ. Trimming shortened V by 6 bases and J by 0 bases, and 15 bases separated the two germline ends. CDR3 length: 16 amino acids.